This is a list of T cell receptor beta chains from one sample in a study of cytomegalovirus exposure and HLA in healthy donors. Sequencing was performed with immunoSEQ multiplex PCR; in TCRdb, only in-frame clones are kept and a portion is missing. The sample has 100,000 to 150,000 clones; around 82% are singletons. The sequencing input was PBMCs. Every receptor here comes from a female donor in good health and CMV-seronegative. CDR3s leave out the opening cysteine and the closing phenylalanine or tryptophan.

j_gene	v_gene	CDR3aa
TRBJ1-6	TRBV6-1	ASSLLLGGSPLH
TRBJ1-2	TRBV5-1	ASSLESTDYGYT
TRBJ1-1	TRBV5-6	ASSLGGGVKAF
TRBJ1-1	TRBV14	ASSQDLVQNEAF
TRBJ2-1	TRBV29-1	NPGGGYNEQF
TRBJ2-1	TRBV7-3	SSSLTGRAGGNEQF
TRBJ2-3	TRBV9	ASSVASSGGRSTQY
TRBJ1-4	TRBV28	ASTLGGVPNEKLF
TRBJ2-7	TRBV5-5	ASTRLGTGSIEQY
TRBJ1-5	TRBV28	ASSSRVTSNQPQH
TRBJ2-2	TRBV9	ASSQRLAAGELF
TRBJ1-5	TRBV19	ASSIWRGLNQPQH
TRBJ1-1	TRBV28	ASSLWRNTEAF
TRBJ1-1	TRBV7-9	ASSLSAGEAF
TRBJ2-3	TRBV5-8	ASSLLGGSTDTQY
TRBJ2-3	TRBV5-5	ASSTGLRTSTDTQY
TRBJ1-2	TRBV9	ASSAKGQGVYGYT
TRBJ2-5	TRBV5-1	ASSSGGVPETQY